One and the same sample provided the 26 T cell receptor beta chains below, sequenced in a study of T cell responses to AZD1222 COVID-19 vaccine. TCRdb's table, derived via immunoSEQ multiplex PCR, lists solely in-frame clones and lacks some. The data contain 100,000 to 150,000 clones, about 85% of them singletons. The material was peripheral blood, obtained 28 days after the second AZD1222 dose. The origin of the receptors is an adult who received the AZD1222 COVID-19 vaccine.

The chain links TRBV9 to TRBJ2-3; TRBD2 matches at 14 bases. CDR1 is SGDLS, CDR2 YYNGEE, per germline. The CDR3 is 18 residues long. Trimming at V came to 0 bases and at J to 6 bases, leaving 9 bases not matched to a gene. The CDR3 DNA follows: TGTGCCAGCAGCGTAGCTACGACTAGCGGGGGGGCCAGGGATACGCAGTATTTT. Amino acid sequence: CASSVATTSGGARDTQYF.

The CDR3 DNA follows: TGTGCCAGCAGCTCTGGGGGGAGGGAGACTGAAGCTTTCTTT. Its translation: CASSSGGRETEAFF. The genes are TRBV11-1 and TRBJ1-1, with a weak D call TRBD1 (5 bases). The V and J ends lost 4 bases and 5 bases respectively, with 14 bases between them. CDR3 length: 14 residues. CDR1 and CDR2 (germline): SGHAT, FQDESV (reference sequence).

As for this clone: Compared with germline, one end of the junction differs, possibly owing to a read error. The chain has TRBV5-4 and TRBJ1-2; D uncertain. The CDR3 consists of 13 residues. CDR1 and CDR2 (germline): SGHNT, YYREEE (reference sequence). CDR3: CASRLGGGYGYTF. The CDR3 DNA reads as TGTGCCAGCAGGTTGGGAGGTGGCTATGGCTACACCTTC.

V is TRBV30 and J is TRBJ1-2; no reliable D call. Germline values: CDR1 GTSNPN, CDR2 SVGIG (reference sequence). The CDR3 totals 13 residues. Trimming pared 3 bases from V and 10 bases from J, leaving 18 bases between. The CDR3, as DNA: TGTGCCTGGAGGACGGGGATAATATCTTTCTACACCTTC. Protein: CAWRTGIISFYTF.

The V call is TRBV19, the J call TRBJ2-1; perhaps TRBD2 as D (6 bases). The CDR3 length is 14 residues. The V and J ends lost 5 bases and 1 base respectively, with 9 bases between them. CDR1 and CDR2 (germline): LNHDA, SQIVND (reference sequence). CDR3 amino acids: CASSVGGSYNEQFF. In nucleotides, the CDR3 is TGTGCCAGTAGTGTGGGAGGATCCTACAATGAGCAGTTCTTC.

This chain uses TRBV4-1 with TRBJ2-7; 8 bases map to TRBD1. With V trimmed by 3 bases and J by 3 bases, 10 bases remained unmatched. The CDR3 runs 16 residues. Germline V gene sequence: CDR1 MGHRA, CDR2 YSYEKL. This CDR3 reads CASSQKARDRNYEQYF. For the CDR3, the DNA is TGCGCCAGCAGCCAGAAGGCGCGGGACAGGAACTACGAGCAGTACTTC.

V is TRBV7-2 and J is TRBJ1-6; possible D gene TRBD1, 5 bases. From germline, CDR1 is SGHTA and CDR2 FQGNSA. Trimming pared 5 bases from V and 7 bases from J, leaving 21 bases between. This CDR3 spans 17 amino acids. CDR3 in amino acids: CASSPTLGGVRNSPLHF. Written as DNA, the CDR3 is TGTGCCAGCAGCCCAACCCTGGGAGGGGTTCGGAATTCACCCCTCCACTTT.

This chain connects TRBV6-4 to TRBJ2-1; TRBD2 matches 11 bases. With 2 bases clipped from V and 8 bases from J, the junction kept 8 bases outside the gene matches. The germline V gene has CDR1 MRHNA and CDR2 SNTAGT. This CDR3 has 16 amino acids. CDR3: CASSDRASGGSDEQFF. CDR3 coding DNA: TGTGCCAGCAGTGACCGGGCTAGCGGGGGGTCGGATGAGCAGTTCTTC.

The gene calls are TRBV3-1 (or the pseudogene TRBV3-2) and TRBJ1-2; D is undetermined. Germline V gives CDR1 LGHDT, CDR2 YNNKEL (reference sequence). V lost 4 bases and J lost 0, with 15 bases in between. There are 16 residues in the CDR3. CDR3 in amino acids: CASSPPDGNPNYGYTF. CDR3 nucleotide sequence: TGTGCCAGCAGCCCCCCGGACGGGAACCCTAACTATGGCTACACCTTC.

This clone was observed a handful of times. The CDR3 region has the DNA TGTGCCAGCAGTTCGGACTTAATCCCGGCCGGGGAGCTGTTTTTT. It encodes CASSSDLIPAGELFF. This chain uses TRBV27 with TRBJ2-2; perhaps TRBD2 as D (5 bases). The CDR3 runs 15 residues. Trimming left V 4 bases short and J 6 bases short, with 15 bases between. Germline V lookup: CDR1 MNHEY, CDR2 SMNVEV (reference sequence).

This clone was detected once. The chain uses TRBV29-1 and TRBJ2-7, with D possibly being TRBD1 (6 bases). The length of the CDR3 is 13 residues. Germline loops: CDR1 SQVTM, CDR2 ANQGSEA. Trimming cost V 4 bases and J 0 bases, with 10 bases left between them. CDR3 DNA: TGCAGCGTTGGACAGGATAGCTCCTACGAGCAGTACTTC. It translates to CSVGQDSSYEQYF.

This clone appeared once. The V gene is TRBV30, the J gene TRBJ1-2; maybe TRBD1 (5 bases). Germline CDR1 and CDR2: GTSNPN and SVGIG (reference sequence). The CDR3 covers 15 residues. V lost 0 bases, J lost 8 bases, and 19 bases lay in between. This CDR3 is CAWSVLRTSPVGYTF. The CDR3 DNA follows: TGTGCCTGGAGTGTACTCCGGACATCCCCAGTAGGCTACACCTTC.

The rearrangement joins TRBV5-4 to TRBJ1-2, with D hard to call. This CDR3 is 14 amino acids long. Looked up from germline, CDR1 is SGHNT and CDR2 is YYREEE (reference sequence). V dropped 4 bases and J dropped 4 bases, with 14 bases sitting between them. CDR3 region: CASSARVQSYGYTF. DNA for the CDR3: TGTGCCAGCAGCGCCCGGGTCCAGAGCTATGGCTACACCTTC.

J is TRBJ1-1 and V is TRBV6-5; a weak D match, TRBD1 (5 bases). Trimming cost V 4 bases and J 5 bases, with 8 bases left between them. Germline V gene lookup returns CDR1 MNHEY and CDR2 SVGAGI. CDR3 length: 12 residues. CDR3 sequence reads: CASSSRGTEAFF. Written as DNA, the CDR3 is TGTGCCAGCAGTTCTAGGGGAACTGAAGCTTTCTTT.

The chain recombines TRBV20-1 with TRBJ1-2; D unresolved. Trimming removed 6 bases from V and 7 bases from J, with 9 bases in between. The CDR3 is made up of 10 amino acids. Germline assignment: CDR1 DFQATT and CDR2 SNEGSKA (reference sequence). CDR3 protein: CSAQESGYTF. CDR3 coding DNA: TGCAGTGCGCAGGAATCTGGCTACACCTTC.

The DNA of the CDR3 is TGTGCCAGCAGCCTCGCCGCGAGCGGTTCACCCCTCCACTTT. It codes for CASSLAASGSPLHF. The V gene is TRBV11-3, the J gene TRBJ1-6, with D unresolved. Germline loops: CDR1 SGHNT, CDR2 YENEEA. Trimming took off 5 bases at V and 9 bases at J, with 14 bases between the two ends. This CDR3 is 14 amino acids long.

The CDR3, as DNA: TGTGCCAGCAGTTATTCGGGTCAGGGCTATGGCTACACCTTC. Translation: CASSYSGQGYGYTF. The rearrangement uses TRBV27 and TRBJ1-2, with D possibly matching TRBD1 (5 bases). Per the germline V gene, CDR1 is MNHEY and CDR2 is SMNVEV (reference sequence). Deletions cut 4 bases from V and 4 bases from J, with 13 bases between. This CDR3 comprises 14 residues.

This chain links TRBV7-9 with TRBJ2-1, with no clear D. CDR1 is SEHNR, CDR2 FQNEAQ, per germline (reference sequence). This CDR3 is built from 13 residues. V lost 1 base to trimming and J lost 5 bases, with 6 bases between them. The CDR3 DNA reads TGTGCCAGCAGCTTAGTGCAGAACAATGAGCAGTTCTTC. This gives the protein CASSLVQNNEQFF.

The chain uses TRBV5-4 and TRBJ2-3; weak D call: TRBD2 (6 bases). The CDR3 contains 15 residues. In germline, CDR1 is SGHNT, CDR2 YYREEE (reference sequence). V was pared by 0 bases and J by 4 bases, with 12 bases between. The CDR3 nucleotides read TGTGCCAGCAGCTTGGTCCCCCGGAGGGCAGATACGCAGTATTTT. It translates to CASSLVPRRADTQYF.

V gene TRBV6-5 combines with J gene TRBJ1-5; a weak D match, TRBD1 (6 bases). The V end lost 4 bases, the J end lost 3 bases, and 10 bases lay between the germline ends. The CDR3 spans 14 residues. The germline V gene has CDR1 MNHEY and CDR2 SVGAGI. The CDR3 DNA follows: TGTGCCAGCAGTTCCGGACAGAACAATCAGCCCCAGCATTTT. Protein: CASSSGQNNQPQHF.

The rearrangement uses TRBV6-6 and TRBJ2-1; maybe TRBD2 (7 bases). This CDR3 spans 16 amino acids. Germline loops: CDR1 MNHNY, CDR2 SVGAGI (reference sequence). The germline V and J ends were trimmed by 5 bases and 0 bases, with 14 bases remaining between them. The CDR3 spells CASSQLRGASYNEQFF. In DNA form, the CDR3 reads TGTGCCAGCAGTCAACTACGGGGGGCCTCCTACAATGAGCAGTTCTTC.

V is TRBV30 and J is TRBJ1-2; the match to TRBD1 covers 8 bases. V shed 3 bases and J 7 bases; nucleotides not matched to a gene: 4. The V gene's germline CDR1 is GTSNPN and CDR2 SVGIG (reference sequence). The length of the CDR3 is 12 residues. The CDR3 region is CAWSRQGFGYTF. The CDR3, as DNA: TGTGCCTGGAGCAGACAGGGGTTTGGCTACACCTTC.

The chain uses TRBV6-5 and TRBJ2-7, with 11 nucleotides matching TRBD1. Germline V gene lookup returns CDR1 MNHEY and CDR2 SVGAGI. This CDR3 contains 14 residues. The J segment lost 5 bases and the V segment lost 5 bases, leaving 5 bases of the junction unmatched. The CDR3 nucleotides are TGTGCCAGCAGTACGGGACAGGGGGTTGACGAGCAGTACTTC. This encodes CASSTGQGVDEQYF.

This sequence joins TRBV24-1 and TRBJ2-1; 8 positions match TRBD1. CDR1 is KGHDR, CDR2 SFDVKD, per germline. J was trimmed by 3 bases and V by 7 bases; bases with no gene match: 4. CDR3 length: 14 amino acids. As DNA, the CDR3 is TGTGCCACCAGCAACAGGGGGAACTACAATGAGCAGTTCTTC. This translates into CATSNRGNYNEQFF.

The V call is TRBV19, the J call TRBJ2-2; D may be TRBD1 (5 bases). The V gene lost 0 bases and the J gene lost 2 bases, with 16 bases spanning the gap. Germline V lookup: CDR1 LNHDA, CDR2 SQIVND (reference sequence). This CDR3 region has 18 residues. The CDR3 region is CASSIDESRTPNTGELFF. Here the CDR3 DNA reads TGTGCCAGTAGTATAGATGAATCCCGGACACCTAACACCGGGGAGCTGTTTTTT.

V is TRBV3-1 (or the pseudogene TRBV3-2) and J is TRBJ2-7; 10 nucleotides agree with TRBD2. The germline CDR1 and CDR2 sequences are LGHDT and YNNKEL (reference sequence). Unmatched junction bases numbered 6, after V lost 8 bases and J lost 5 bases. The CDR3 consists of 13 residues. In nucleotides, the CDR3 is TGTGCCAGCCTACTAGCGGGGAAGAACGAGCAGTACTTC. The encoded protein is CASLLAGKNEQYF.